Presented here are 11 T cell receptor beta chains from one specimen sequenced in a study of blood T cell repertoires in COVID-19. Profiling relied on immunoSEQ multiplex PCR, and the TCRdb table lists in-frame clones only, not all of them. The table shows 150,000 to 250,000 clones, with roughly 79% occurring only once. Material: peripheral blood. These receptor sequences come from a human donor with acute or convalescent COVID-19. The donor label of this sample is uncertain.

The rearrangement links TRBV6-2 or TRBV6-3 to TRBJ1-2; 7 bases align to TRBD1. The CDR3 runs to 15 residues. Unmatched junction bases numbered 2, after V lost 0 bases and J lost 1 base. The germline gives CDR1 MNHEY, CDR2 SVGEGT. In DNA, the CDR3 is TGTGCCAGCAGTTACTCCTGGGACAGTAACTATGGCTACACCTTC. This sequence encodes CASSYSWDSNYGYTF.

In its sample, this clone was seen once. The rearrangement joins TRBV7-9 to TRBJ1-4, with a possible D match to TRBD1 (5 bases). The V end lost 4 bases, the J end lost 1 base, and 10 bases lay between the germline ends. The CDR3 is 15 residues long. Germline CDR1 and CDR2: SEHNR and FQNEAQ (reference sequence). Written as DNA, the CDR3 is TGTGCCAGCAGCTCGGGACTCGGAACTAATGAAAAACTGTTTTTT. This sequence encodes CASSSGLGTNEKLFF.

The V call is TRBV10-3, the J call TRBJ1-4, with D perhaps matching TRBD1 (6 bases). CDR3 length equals 14 residues. Germline CDR1 is ENHRY and CDR2 is SYGVKD. The V and J ends lost 3 bases and 4 bases respectively, with 9 bases between them. The DNA for the CDR3 is TGTGCCATCAGTGAAGGGGGGGGTAATGAAAAACTGTTTTTT. It specifies CAISEGGGNEKLFF.

The V call is TRBV29-1, the J call TRBJ2-3; 16 nucleotides line up with TRBD2. The junction had 4 bases not matched to a gene; V was cut back by 4 bases and J by 3 bases. This CDR3 region has 16 residues. CDR1 SQVTM and CDR2 ANQGSEA come from the germline V gene. The DNA of the CDR3 is TGCAGCGTTGCCGGGACTAGCGGGAGGGCTACAGATACGCAGTATTTT. Amino acids: CSVAGTSGRATDTQYF.

V gene TRBV28 combines with J gene TRBJ1-2, with D uncertain. Between the trimmed V and J ends, which lost 6 bases and 1 base, there was a span of 3 bases. The germline CDR1 and CDR2 sequences are MDHEN and SYDVKM. The CDR3 contains 11 residues. In DNA, the CDR3 is TGTGCCAGCAGCCTTAACTATGGCTACACCTTC. Translation: CASSLNYGYTF.

The chain carries TRBV6-5 and TRBJ1-2; 7 nucleotides align to TRBD1. The V segment lost 8 bases and the J segment 4 bases; nucleotides outside the gene matches: 4. Germline loops: CDR1 MNHEY, CDR2 SVGAGI. The CDR3 has 12 amino acids. The chain's CDR3 is CASRDSLYGYTF. CDR3 nucleotides: TGTGCCAGCCGGGACAGCCTCTATGGCTACACCTTC.

This clone was seen only once. The V call is TRBV5-1, the J call TRBJ2-2; no reliable D call. Germline CDR1 reads SGHRS; CDR2 reads YFSETQ. Between the trimmed V and J ends, which lost 4 bases and 7 bases, there was a span of 14 bases. The CDR3 extends over 14 amino acids. The CDR3 spells CASSPYSLGGELFF. Here the CDR3 DNA reads TGCGCCAGCAGCCCTTACTCCCTCGGCGGGGAGCTGTTTTTT.

V is TRBV6-4 and J is TRBJ2-3; D is perhaps TRBD2 (5 bases). Germline V lookup: CDR1 MRHNA, CDR2 SNTAGT. The CDR3 sequence is 15 residues long. V lost 2 bases to trimming and J lost 1 base, with 10 bases between them. The CDR3 here is CASSDGGRGTDTQYF. DNA for the CDR3: TGTGCCAGCAGTGACGGTGGGAGAGGCACAGATACGCAGTATTTT.

The chain recombines TRBV19 with TRBJ1-3; TRBD1 might be the D (5 bases). The V end was cut by 8 bases, the J end by 1 base, with 12 bases between. The V gene's germline CDR1 is LNHDA and CDR2 SQIVND (reference sequence). The CDR3 sequence is 14 residues long. The CDR3 protein is CASYPGTSGNTIYF. Written as DNA, the CDR3 is TGTGCCAGTTATCCAGGGACTTCTGGAAACACCATATATTTT.

The J gene is TRBJ2-3, the V gene TRBV7-3; weak D call: TRBD2 (6 bases). The germline CDR1 and CDR2 sequences are SGHTA and FQGTGA. The CDR3 sequence is 13 residues long. The germline V and J ends were trimmed by 0 bases and 11 bases, with 12 bases remaining between them. The CDR3 nucleotides are TGTGCCAGCAGCTTAACGCCGGCAGCGGGGCAGTATTTT. It encodes CASSLTPAAGQYF.

This sequence joins TRBV27 and TRBJ1-5; the match to TRBD1 covers 7 bases. Losses at the gene ends were 3 bases for V and 4 bases for J; bases not matched to a gene: 6. Germline lookup yields CDR1 MNHEY and CDR2 SMNVEV (reference sequence). This CDR3 spans 15 amino acids. CDR3 DNA: TGTGCCAGCAGTTTTAGGGGGCTAGGAAATCAGCCCCAGCATTTT. Protein product: CASSFRGLGNQPQHF.